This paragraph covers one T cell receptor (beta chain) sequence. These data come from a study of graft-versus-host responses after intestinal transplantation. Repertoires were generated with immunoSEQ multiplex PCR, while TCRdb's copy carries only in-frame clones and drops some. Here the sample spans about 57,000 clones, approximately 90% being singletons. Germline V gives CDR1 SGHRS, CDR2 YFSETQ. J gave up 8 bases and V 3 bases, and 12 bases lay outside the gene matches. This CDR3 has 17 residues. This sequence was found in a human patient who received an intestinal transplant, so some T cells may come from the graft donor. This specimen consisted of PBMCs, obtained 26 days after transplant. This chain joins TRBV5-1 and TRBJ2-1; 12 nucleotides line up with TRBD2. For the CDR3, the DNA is TGCGCCAGCAGCTCGGATACTAGCGGGGGGTGGTTTTATGAGCAGTTCTTC. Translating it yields CASSSDTSGGWFYEQFF.